These T cell receptor beta chains were read from a single sample in a study of vaccination effects on CD4 cells after COVID-19. These receptors have no known antigen. Data came from immunoSEQ multiplex PCR; TCRdb stores just in-frame clones and leaves some out. Among 15,000 to 20,000 clones, around 74% were seen once, and the ten largest hold 20% to 25%. Sequencing used CD4+ T cells from PBMCs cultured with SARS-CoV-2 spike peptides, obtained after COVID-19 vaccination. The origin of the receptors is a human donor who had a prior SARS-CoV-2 infection. Both conserved end residues are part of each CDR3. The order of the fields is clone size, V gene, D gene, J gene, CDR3 protein, CDR3 DNA. The D gene is left open where the match is weak. Clone size is given for some rows only: seen once, a few or many times, or a class if the clone is expanded.

clone_size: -
v_call: TRBV5-5
d_call: -
j_call: TRBJ1-2
cdr3_aa: CASSLDGNANYGYTF
cdr3_nt: TGTGCCAGCAGCTTGGACGGGAATGCGAACTATGGCTACACCTTC

clone_size: few
v_call: TRBV7-2
d_call: -
j_call: TRBJ2-7
cdr3_aa: CASSLSGNSYEQYF
cdr3_nt: TGTGCCAGCAGCTTATCCGGGAACTCCTACGAGCAGTACTTC

clone_size: few
v_call: TRBV5-6
d_call: TRBD1
j_call: TRBJ1-4
cdr3_aa: CASSRTGVGEKLFF
cdr3_nt: TGTGCCAGCAGCCGGACAGGGGTCGGTGAAAAACTGTTTTTT

clone_size: -
v_call: TRBV6-2/TRBV6-3
d_call: -
j_call: TRBJ1-2
cdr3_aa: CASSDQSLNYGYTF
cdr3_nt: TGTGCCAGCAGCGATCAGTCTCTTAACTATGGCTACACCTTC

clone_size: -
v_call: TRBV6-2/TRBV6-3
d_call: TRBD2
j_call: TRBJ2-7
cdr3_aa: CASRPSGIREQYF
cdr3_nt: TGTGCCAGCAGACCTAGCGGGATTCGTGAGCAGTACTTC

clone_size: -
v_call: TRBV5-8
d_call: -
j_call: TRBJ1-3
cdr3_aa: CASSRSGRPGNTIYF
cdr3_nt: TGTGCCAGCAGCCGTTCGGGTCGCCCTGGAAACACCATATATTTT

clone_size: -
v_call: TRBV9
d_call: TRBD2
j_call: TRBJ2-5
cdr3_aa: CASSDGTSGGDRETQYF
cdr3_nt: TGTGCCAGCAGCGACGGGACTAGCGGGGGGGATAGGGAGACCCAGTACTTC

clone_size: -
v_call: TRBV7-8
d_call: -
j_call: TRBJ2-5
cdr3_aa: CASSLNGGAVETQYF
cdr3_nt: TGTGCCAGCAGCTTAAATGGGGGCGCCGTGGAGACCCAGTACTTC

clone_size: -
v_call: TRBV11-2
d_call: TRBD1
j_call: TRBJ2-2
cdr3_aa: CASSADRVFSGELFF
cdr3_nt: TGTGCCAGCAGCGCAGACAGGGTTTTTTCCGGGGAGCTGTTTTTT

clone_size: few
v_call: TRBV5-1
d_call: -
j_call: TRBJ2-2
cdr3_aa: CASSLSRRNTGELFF
cdr3_nt: TGCGCCAGCAGCTTGTCCCGGCGGAACACCGGGGAGCTGTTTTTT

clone_size: few
v_call: TRBV6-2/TRBV6-3
d_call: -
j_call: TRBJ1-1
cdr3_aa: CASSRGGTEAFF
cdr3_nt: TGTGCCAGCAGCAGGGGCGGGACTGAAGCTTTCTTT

clone_size: -
v_call: TRBV2
d_call: -
j_call: TRBJ2-2
cdr3_aa: CASSTLRGTGELFF
cdr3_nt: TGTGCCAGCAGTACCCTCAGGGGCACCGGGGAGCTGTTTTTT

clone_size: -
v_call: TRBV5-1
d_call: TRBD2
j_call: TRBJ2-1
cdr3_aa: CASSEPTSGGGQFF
cdr3_nt: TGCGCCAGCAGCGAACCGACTAGCGGGGGGGGGCAGTTCTTC

clone_size: -
v_call: TRBV5-5
d_call: -
j_call: TRBJ2-3
cdr3_aa: CASSGWRTGTDTQYF
cdr3_nt: TGTGCCAGCAGCGGATGGCGGACAGGCACAGATACGCAGTATTTT

clone_size: few
v_call: TRBV6-6
d_call: -
j_call: TRBJ1-6
cdr3_aa: CASSPAGPWGIRGNSPLHF
cdr3_nt: TGTGCCAGCAGTCCCGCCGGACCTTGGGGCATACGGGGAAATTCACCCCTCCACTTT

clone_size: -
v_call: TRBV10-2
d_call: -
j_call: TRBJ2-1
cdr3_aa: CASSSGTYNEQFF
cdr3_nt: TGCGCCAGCAGCAGCGGAACCTACAATGAGCAGTTCTTC

clone_size: -
v_call: TRBV5-8
d_call: -
j_call: TRBJ1-3
cdr3_aa: CASSLEGGSGNTIYF
cdr3_nt: TGTGCCAGCAGCTTGGAGGGGGGCTCTGGAAACACCATATATTTT

clone_size: -
v_call: TRBV7-2
d_call: -
j_call: TRBJ2-7
cdr3_aa: CASSHAGREQYF
cdr3_nt: TGTGCCAGCAGCCATGCGGGGAGGGAGCAGTACTTC

clone_size: few
v_call: TRBV2
d_call: -
j_call: TRBJ1-2
cdr3_aa: CASRDRGLGGYTF
cdr3_nt: TGTGCCAGCAGAGACCGGGGACTAGGTGGCTACACCTTC

clone_size: once
v_call: TRBV30
d_call: -
j_call: TRBJ2-2
cdr3_aa: CAWISGLHTGELFF
cdr3_nt: TGTGCCTGGATTTCAGGGCTCCACACCGGGGAGCTGTTTTTT

clone_size: few
v_call: TRBV5-1
d_call: TRBD1
j_call: TRBJ1-1
cdr3_aa: CASSLDVVGQGNTEAFF
cdr3_nt: TGCGCCAGCAGCTTGGACGTGGTGGGACAGGGGAACACTGAAGCTTTCTTT

clone_size: -
v_call: TRBV3-1/TRBV3-2
d_call: -
j_call: TRBJ2-2
cdr3_aa: CASSQVRAGELFF
cdr3_nt: TGTGCCAGCAGCCAAGTGAGGGCCGGAGAGCTGTTTTTT

clone_size: few
v_call: TRBV6-6
d_call: -
j_call: TRBJ1-5
cdr3_aa: CASSSQGNQPQHF
cdr3_nt: TGTGCCAGCTCCTCCCAGGGCAATCAGCCCCAGCATTTT

clone_size: -
v_call: TRBV7-9
d_call: -
j_call: TRBJ2-3
cdr3_aa: CASSLRGEADTQYF
cdr3_nt: TGTGCCAGCAGCTTAAGAGGGGAGGCAGATACGCAGTATTTT

clone_size: few
v_call: TRBV18
d_call: TRBD2
j_call: TRBJ2-1
cdr3_aa: CASSPRQVRGVTNVTSPYNEQFF
cdr3_nt: TGTGCCAGCTCACCACGCCAGGTACGGGGGGTAACCAATGTAACCTCCCCATACAATGAGCAGTTCTTC

clone_size: -
v_call: TRBV3-1/TRBV3-2
d_call: -
j_call: TRBJ2-7
cdr3_aa: CASSQVFASAGNYEQYF
cdr3_nt: TGTGCCAGCAGCCAAGTTTTTGCGTCGGCGGGGAACTACGAGCAGTACTTC

clone_size: -
v_call: TRBV27
d_call: -
j_call: TRBJ2-5
cdr3_aa: CASSLVDRRGETQYF
cdr3_nt: TGTGCCAGCAGTTTAGTAGACAGAAGGGGAGAGACCCAGTACTTC

clone_size: -
v_call: TRBV28
d_call: -
j_call: TRBJ1-5
cdr3_aa: CASSLGQAYNQPQHF
cdr3_nt: TGTGCCAGCAGTTTGGGTCAGGCTTATAATCAGCCCCAGCATTTT

clone_size: -
v_call: TRBV2
d_call: TRBD1
j_call: TRBJ2-5
cdr3_aa: CASSEWPGTGTKGETQYF
cdr3_nt: TGTGCCAGCAGTGAGTGGCCCGGGACAGGGACGAAGGGAGAGACCCAGTACTTC

clone_size: -
v_call: TRBV6-4
d_call: TRBD2
j_call: TRBJ2-1
cdr3_aa: CASSDSEREDEQFF
cdr3_nt: TGTGCCAGCAGTGACTCGGAGCGGGAGGATGAGCAGTTCTTC

clone_size: -
v_call: TRBV19
d_call: -
j_call: TRBJ1-5
cdr3_aa: CASTETGVYSNQPQHF
cdr3_nt: TGTGCCAGCACTGAGACCGGAGTGTATAGCAATCAGCCCCAGCATTTT